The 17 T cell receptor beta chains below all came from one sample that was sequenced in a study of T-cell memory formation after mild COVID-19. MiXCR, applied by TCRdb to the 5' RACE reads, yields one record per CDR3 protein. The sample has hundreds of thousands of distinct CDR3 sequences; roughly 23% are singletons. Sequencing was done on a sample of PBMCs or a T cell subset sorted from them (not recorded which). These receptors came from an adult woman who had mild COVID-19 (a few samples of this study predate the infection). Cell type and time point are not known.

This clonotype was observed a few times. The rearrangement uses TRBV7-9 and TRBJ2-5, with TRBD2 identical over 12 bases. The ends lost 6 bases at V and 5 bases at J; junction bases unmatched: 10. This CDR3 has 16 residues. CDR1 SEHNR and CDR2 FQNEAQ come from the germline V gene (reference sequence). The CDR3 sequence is CASRPPSGGAGETQYF. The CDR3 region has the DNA TGTGCCAGCAGACCCCCTAGCGGGGGGGCCGGGGAGACCCAGTACTTC.

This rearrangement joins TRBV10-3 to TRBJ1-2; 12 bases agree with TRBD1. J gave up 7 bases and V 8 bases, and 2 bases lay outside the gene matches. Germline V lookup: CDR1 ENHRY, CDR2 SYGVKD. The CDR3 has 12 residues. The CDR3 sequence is CAIRDRGLGYTF. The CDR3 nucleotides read TGTGCCATCCGGGACAGGGGGCTTGGCTACACCTTC.

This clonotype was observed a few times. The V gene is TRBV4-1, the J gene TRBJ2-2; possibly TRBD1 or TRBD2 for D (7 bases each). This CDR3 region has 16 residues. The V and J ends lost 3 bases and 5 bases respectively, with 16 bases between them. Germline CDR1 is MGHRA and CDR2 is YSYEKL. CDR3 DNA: TGCGCCAGCAGCCACCTTTCAGGGGGGGGAACCGGGGAGCTGTTTTTT. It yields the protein CASSHLSGGGTGELFF.

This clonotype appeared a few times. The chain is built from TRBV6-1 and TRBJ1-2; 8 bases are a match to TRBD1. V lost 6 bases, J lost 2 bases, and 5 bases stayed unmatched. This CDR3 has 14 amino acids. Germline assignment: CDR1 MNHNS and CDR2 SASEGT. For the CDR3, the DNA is TGTGCCAGCAGATCAGGGGGCTTGAACTATGGCTACACCTTC. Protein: CASRSGGLNYGYTF.

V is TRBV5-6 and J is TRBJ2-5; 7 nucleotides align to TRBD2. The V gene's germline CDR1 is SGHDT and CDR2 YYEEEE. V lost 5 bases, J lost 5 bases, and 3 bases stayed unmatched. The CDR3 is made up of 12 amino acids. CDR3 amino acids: CASSWRGETQYF. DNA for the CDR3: TGTGCCAGCAGTTGGCGGGGGGAGACCCAGTACTTC.

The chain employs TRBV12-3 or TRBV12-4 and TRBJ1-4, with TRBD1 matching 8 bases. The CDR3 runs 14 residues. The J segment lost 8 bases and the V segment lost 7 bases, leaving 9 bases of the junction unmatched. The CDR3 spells CASTRDRGREKLFF. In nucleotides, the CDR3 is TGTGCCAGCACTAGAGACAGGGGCCGGGAAAAACTGTTTTTT.

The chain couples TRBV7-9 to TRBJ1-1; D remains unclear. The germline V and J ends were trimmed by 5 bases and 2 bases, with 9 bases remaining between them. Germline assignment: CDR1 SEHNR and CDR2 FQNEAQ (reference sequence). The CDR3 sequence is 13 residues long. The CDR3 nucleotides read TGTGCCAGCAGCGCCTGGAAAAACACTGAAGCTTTCTTT. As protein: CASSAWKNTEAFF.

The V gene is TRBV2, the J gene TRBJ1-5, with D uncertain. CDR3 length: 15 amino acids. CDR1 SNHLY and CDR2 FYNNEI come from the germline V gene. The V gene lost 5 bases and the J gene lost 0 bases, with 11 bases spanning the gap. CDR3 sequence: CASSRDDPSNQPQHF. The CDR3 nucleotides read TGTGCCAGCAGTCGAGACGACCCTAGCAATCAGCCCCAGCATTTT.

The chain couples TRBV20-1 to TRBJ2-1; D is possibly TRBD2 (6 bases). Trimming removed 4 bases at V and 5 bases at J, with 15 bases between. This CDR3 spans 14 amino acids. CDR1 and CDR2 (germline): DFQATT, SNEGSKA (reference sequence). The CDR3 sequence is CSAMGGNRDNEQFF. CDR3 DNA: TGCAGTGCTATGGGCGGGAACCGCGACAATGAGCAGTTCTTC.

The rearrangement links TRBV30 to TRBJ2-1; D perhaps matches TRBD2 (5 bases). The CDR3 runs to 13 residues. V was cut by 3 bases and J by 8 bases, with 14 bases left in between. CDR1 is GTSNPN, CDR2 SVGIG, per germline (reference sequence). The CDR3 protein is CAWRFRGMDEQFF. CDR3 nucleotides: TGTGCCTGGAGATTTCGGGGTATGGATGAGCAGTTCTTC.

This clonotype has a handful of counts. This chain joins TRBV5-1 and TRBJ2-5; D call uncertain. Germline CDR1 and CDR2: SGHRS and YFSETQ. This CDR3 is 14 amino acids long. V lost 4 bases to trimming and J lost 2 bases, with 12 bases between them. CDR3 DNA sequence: TGCGCCAGCAGCATCCGAGGAAGGCAAGAGACCCAGTACTTC. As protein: CASSIRGRQETQYF.

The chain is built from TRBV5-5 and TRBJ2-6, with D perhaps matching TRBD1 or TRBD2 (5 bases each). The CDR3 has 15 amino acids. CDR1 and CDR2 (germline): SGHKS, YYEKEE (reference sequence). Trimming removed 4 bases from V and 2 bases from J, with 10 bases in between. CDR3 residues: CASSRVGAGANVLTF. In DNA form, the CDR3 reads TGTGCCAGCAGCCGCGTGGGGGCTGGGGCCAACGTCCTGACTTTC.

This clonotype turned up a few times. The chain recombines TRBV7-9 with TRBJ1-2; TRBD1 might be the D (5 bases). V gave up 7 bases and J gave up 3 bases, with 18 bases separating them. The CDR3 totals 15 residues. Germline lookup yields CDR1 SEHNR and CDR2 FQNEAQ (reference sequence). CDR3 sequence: CASTLGGGLDYGYTF. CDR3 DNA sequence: TGTGCCAGCACCCTTGGGGGAGGACTTGACTATGGCTACACCTTC.

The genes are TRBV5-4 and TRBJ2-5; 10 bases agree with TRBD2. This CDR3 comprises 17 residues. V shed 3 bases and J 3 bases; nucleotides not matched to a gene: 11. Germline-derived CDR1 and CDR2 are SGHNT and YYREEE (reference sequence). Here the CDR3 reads CASSSMYRLAGEETQYF. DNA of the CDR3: TGTGCCAGCAGCTCCATGTACCGACTAGCGGGCGAAGAGACCCAGTACTTC.

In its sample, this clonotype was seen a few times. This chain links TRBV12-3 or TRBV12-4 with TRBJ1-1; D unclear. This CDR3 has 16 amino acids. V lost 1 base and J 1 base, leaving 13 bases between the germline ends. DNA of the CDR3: TGTGCCAGCAGTTTAGGGGTCAAGGGAGCGAACACTGAAGCTTTCTTT. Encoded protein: CASSLGVKGANTEAFF.

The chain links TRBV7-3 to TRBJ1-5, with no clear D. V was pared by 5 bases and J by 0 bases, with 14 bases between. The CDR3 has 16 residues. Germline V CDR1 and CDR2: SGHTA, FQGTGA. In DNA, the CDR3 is TGTGCCAGCAGCCTCCCGGCCCCAGATAGCAATCAGCCCCAGCATTTT. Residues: CASSLPAPDSNQPQHF. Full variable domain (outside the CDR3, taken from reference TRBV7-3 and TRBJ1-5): GAGVSQTPSNKVTEKGKYVELRCDPISGHTALYWYRQSLGQGPEFLIYFQGTGAADDSGLPNDRFFAVRPEGSVSTLKIQRTERGDSAVYLCASSLPAPDSNQPQHFGDGTRLSIL.

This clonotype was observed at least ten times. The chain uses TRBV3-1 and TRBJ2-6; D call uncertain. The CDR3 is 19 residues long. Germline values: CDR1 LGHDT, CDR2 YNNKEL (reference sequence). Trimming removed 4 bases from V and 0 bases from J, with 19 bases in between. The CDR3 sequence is CASSRFLGRRSSGANVLTF. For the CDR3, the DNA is TGTGCCAGCAGCCGATTCCTTGGACGTCGGAGCTCTGGGGCCAACGTCCTGACTTTC.